One and the same sample provided the 10 T cell receptor beta chains below, sequenced in a study of T cells in Graves' hyperthyroidism and ophthalmopathy. The TCR beta CDR3 regions underwent amplification using RNA transcripts as the source. Initially, a first-round RT-PCR of the TCR CDR3 employed the HTBI primer set. TCRdb independently ran MiXCR on the multiplex PCR reads; one entry per CDR3 protein. The repertoire holds roughly 300,000 distinct CDR3 sequences, with around a fifth as singletons. Sample: blood. The receptor set was obtained from a woman aged 45 to 65 with Graves' hyperthyroidism.

In this sample, this clonotype turned up a few times. This chain links TRBV20-1 with TRBJ1-2; D possibly corresponds to TRBD1 (6 bases). V gave up 0 bases and J gave up 2 bases, with 10 bases separating them. The CDR3 sequence is 14 residues long. The V gene's germline CDR1 is DFQATT and CDR2 SNEGSKA (reference sequence). Written as DNA, the CDR3 is TGCAGTGCTAGAGATCCGAGGGGGAACTATGGCTACACCTTC. Translation: CSARDPRGNYGYTF.

At least ten counts were recorded for this clonotype. V and J are TRBV5-1 and TRBJ2-3; 9 bases align to TRBD1. The length of the CDR3 is 16 residues. Per the germline V gene, CDR1 is SGHRS and CDR2 is YFSETQ. The ends lost 4 bases at V and 3 bases at J; junction bases unmatched: 9. Here the CDR3 reads CASSILPGTGTDTQYF. The CDR3 DNA sequence: TGCGCCAGCAGCATACTACCCGGGACAGGGACAGATACGCAGTATTTT.

This clonotype came up many times. The gene calls are TRBV20-1 and TRBJ2-3, with TRBD2 matching 13 bases. The V segment lost 5 bases and the J segment 6 bases; nucleotides outside the gene matches: 11. Germline CDR1 and CDR2: DFQATT and SNEGSKA (reference sequence). This CDR3 spans 16 amino acids. CDR3 sequence (DNA): TGCAGTGCTCTCCCTCGACTAGCGGGGGGTGCTGATACGCAGTATTTT. Its protein is CSALPRLAGGADTQYF.

Judged by abundance, this clonotype is medium-sized. The chain links TRBV5-1 to TRBJ1-5; TRBD1 is a possible D gene (5 bases). The germline CDR1 and CDR2 sequences are SGHRS and YFSETQ. Deletions cut 4 bases from V and 9 bases from J, with 14 bases between. This CDR3 is built from 13 residues. The CDR3 loop reads CASSPEGERPQHF. CDR3 nucleotide sequence: TGCGCCAGCAGCCCCGAAGGGGAACGGCCCCAGCATTTT. The complete variable domain, with remaining parts taken from reference TRBV5-1 and TRBJ1-5, reads KAGVTQTPRYLIKTRGQQVTLSCSPISGHRSVSWYQQTPGQGLQFLFEYFSETQRNKGNFPGRFSGRQFSNSRSEMNVSTLELGDSALYLCASSPEGERPQHFGDGTRLSIL.

This clonotype came up many times. The V call is TRBV11-3, the J call TRBJ2-1; tentative D call: TRBD2 (5 bases). The CDR3 covers 16 residues. Germline V gene lookup returns CDR1 SGHNT and CDR2 YENEEA. Trimming removed 5 bases from V and 2 bases from J, with 16 bases in between. The CDR3 region is CASSPEEALAYNEQFF. In DNA, the CDR3 is TGTGCCAGCAGCCCCGAGGAGGCGTTGGCCTACAATGAGCAGTTCTTC.

This clonotype was observed many times. The chain couples TRBV7-2 to TRBJ2-1; D remains unclear. Germline V CDR1 and CDR2: SGHTA, FQGNSA. This CDR3 has 15 amino acids. Trimming shortened V by 5 bases and J by 0 bases, and 11 bases separated the two germline ends. The CDR3 reads CASSHDSSSYNEQFF. The CDR3 DNA sequence: TGTGCCAGCAGCCACGACTCTAGCTCCTACAATGAGCAGTTCTTC.

This clonotype was seen at least ten times. The chain links TRBV3-1 to TRBJ2-7; TRBD1 agrees at 7 bases. Germline CDR1 is LGHDT and CDR2 is YNNKEL (reference sequence). The CDR3 is 15 residues long. J was trimmed by 0 bases and V by 5 bases; bases with no gene match: 7. The CDR3 nucleotides read TGTGCCAGCAGCTCATCGACAGGGAGCTCCTACGAGCAGTACTTC. Translating gives CASSSSTGSSYEQYF.

This sequence joins TRBV28 and TRBJ2-1, with TRBD2 matching over 7 bases. Germline V gene sequence: CDR1 MDHEN, CDR2 SYDVKM. CDR3 length: 13 amino acids. V lost 5 bases to trimming and J lost 7 bases; unmatched junction nucleotides: 5. The CDR3 DNA reads TGTGCCAGCAGTGTCTCGGGACTAAATGAGCAGTTCTTC. Its translation is CASSVSGLNEQFF.

V is TRBV7-3 and J is TRBJ2-1, with 7 bases fitting TRBD1. Germline loops: CDR1 SGHTA, CDR2 FQGTGA. The CDR3 length is 13 residues. After removal of 3 bases from V and 12 bases from J, the junction contained 8 bases not matched to a gene. The CDR3 spells CASSFKPGQRQFF. In DNA, the CDR3 is TGTGCCAGCAGCTTTAAACCGGGACAGCGGCAGTTCTTC.

This clonotype was counted ten times or more. V is TRBV20-1 and J is TRBJ2-1, with TRBD2 matching 11 bases. V gave up 1 base and J gave up 9 bases; unmatched junction bases: 8. Germline assignment: CDR1 DFQATT and CDR2 SNEGSKA (reference sequence). CDR3 length equals 15 residues. CDR3 region: CSARGLAGRNGEQFF. The DNA of the CDR3 is TGCAGTGCTAGAGGACTAGCGGGGAGAAACGGTGAGCAGTTCTTC.